The subject of this entry is one T cell receptor (beta chain). Its cognate antigen is unknown. PCR primers comprised 60 Vbeta and 13 Jbeta primers. Using immunoSEQ multiplex PCR, the repertoire was profiled, and TCRdb retains in-frame clones only, with some absent. The table lists under 200,000 clones, 65% to 90% of them singletons. This record belongs to a study of cytomegalovirus exposure and HLA in healthy donors. Whole-study results and caveats: As a later analysis showed, several of the most significant clusters appeared to be linked to common viral pathogens.

V lost 1 base and J 8 bases, leaving 14 bases between the germline ends. Germline assignment: CDR1 MDHEN and CDR2 SYDVKM. This CDR3 has 14 residues. The sequencing sample was made of PBMCs. The sequence was obtained from a woman between 45 and 60 years old in good health and CMV-seronegative. J is TRBJ1-1 and V is TRBV28, with D maybe TRBD1 (5 bases). The CDR3 DNA is TGTGCCAGCAGTTTATTGGGGACTAGCTTCGAAGCTTTCTTT. This sequence encodes CASSLLGTSFEAFF. The variable domain in full, with the rest retrieved from reference TRBV28 and TRBJ1-1, is DVKVTQSSRYLVKRTGEKVFLECVQDMDHENMFWYRQDPGLGLRLIYFSYDVKMKEKGDIPEGYSVSREKKERFSLILESASTNQTSMYLCASSLLGTSFEAFFGQGTRLTVV.